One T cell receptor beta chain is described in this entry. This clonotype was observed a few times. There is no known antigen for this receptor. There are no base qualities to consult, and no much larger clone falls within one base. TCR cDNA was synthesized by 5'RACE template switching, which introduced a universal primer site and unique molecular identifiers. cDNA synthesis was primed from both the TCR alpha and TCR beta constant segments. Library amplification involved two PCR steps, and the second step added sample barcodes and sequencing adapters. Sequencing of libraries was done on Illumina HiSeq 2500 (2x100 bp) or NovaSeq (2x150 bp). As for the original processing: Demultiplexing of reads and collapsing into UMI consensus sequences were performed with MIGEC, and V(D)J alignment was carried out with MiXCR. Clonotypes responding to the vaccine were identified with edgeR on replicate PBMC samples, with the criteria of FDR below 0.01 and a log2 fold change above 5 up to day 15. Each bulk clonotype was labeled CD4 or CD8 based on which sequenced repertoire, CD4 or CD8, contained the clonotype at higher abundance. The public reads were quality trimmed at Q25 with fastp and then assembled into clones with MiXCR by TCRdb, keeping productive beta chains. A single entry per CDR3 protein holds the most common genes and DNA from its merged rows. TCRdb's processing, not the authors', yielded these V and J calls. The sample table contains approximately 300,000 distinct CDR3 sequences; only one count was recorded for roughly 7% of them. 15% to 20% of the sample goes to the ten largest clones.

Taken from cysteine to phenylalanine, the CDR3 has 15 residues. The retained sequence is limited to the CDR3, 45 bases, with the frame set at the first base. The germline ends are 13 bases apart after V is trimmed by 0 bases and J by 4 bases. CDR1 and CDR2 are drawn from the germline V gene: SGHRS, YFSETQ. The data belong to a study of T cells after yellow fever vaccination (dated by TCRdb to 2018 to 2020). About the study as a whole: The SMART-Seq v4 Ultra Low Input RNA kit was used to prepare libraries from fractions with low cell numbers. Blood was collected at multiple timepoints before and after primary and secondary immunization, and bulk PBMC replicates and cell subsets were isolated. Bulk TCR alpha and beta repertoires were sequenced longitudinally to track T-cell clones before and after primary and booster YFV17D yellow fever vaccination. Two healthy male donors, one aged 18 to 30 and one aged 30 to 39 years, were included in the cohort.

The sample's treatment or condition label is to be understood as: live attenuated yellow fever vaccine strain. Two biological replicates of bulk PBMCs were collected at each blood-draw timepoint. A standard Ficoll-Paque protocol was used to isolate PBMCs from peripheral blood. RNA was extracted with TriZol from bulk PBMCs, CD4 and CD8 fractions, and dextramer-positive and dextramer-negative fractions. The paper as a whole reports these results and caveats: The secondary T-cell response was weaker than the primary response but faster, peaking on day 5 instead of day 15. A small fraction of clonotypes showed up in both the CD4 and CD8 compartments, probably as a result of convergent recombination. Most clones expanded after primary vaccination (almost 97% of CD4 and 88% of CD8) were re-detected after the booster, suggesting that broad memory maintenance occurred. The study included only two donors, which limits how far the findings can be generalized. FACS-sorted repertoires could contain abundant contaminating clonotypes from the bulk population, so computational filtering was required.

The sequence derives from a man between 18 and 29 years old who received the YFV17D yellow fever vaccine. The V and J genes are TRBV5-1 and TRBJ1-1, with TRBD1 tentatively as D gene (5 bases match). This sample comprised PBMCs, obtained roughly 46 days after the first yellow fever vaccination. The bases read TGCGCCAGCAGCTTGGCCGTTGTGAGGGGCACTGAAGCTTTCTTT. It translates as CASSLAVVRGTEAFF.